Detailed here is one TCR beta chain. This sample was included in a study of blood T cell repertoires in COVID-19. Overall study: COVID-19 samples, acute and convalescent, were from the United States, Italy and Spain. PBMCs, B-cell-depleted T cells, or T cells were the source of the cDNA or gDNA that made up the material.

Original handling: By means of reference gene primer amplification, nucleated cell counts were estimated. TCRdb's copy holds only in-frame clones and misses some; the assay was immunoSEQ multiplex PCR. For V, J and clone size, that table is used; D and trimming come from the DNA. The sample has 200,000 to 250,000 clones, 86% seen once. The V segment lost 6 bases and the J segment 5 bases; nucleotides outside the gene matches: 4. The CDR3 is made up of 13 amino acids. Looked up from germline, CDR1 is ENHRY and CDR2 is SYGVKD. The chain combines TRBV10-3 with TRBJ1-1; TRBD1 matches at 9 bases. The specimen was peripheral blood. The receptor's source is a man at least 80 years old with acute or convalescent COVID-19. The CDR3: CAIRATGGTEAFF. The CDR3 nucleotides are TGTGCCATCAGGGCGACAGGGGGGACTGAAGCTTTCTTT.